The entry below gives a single T cell receptor (beta chain) sequence along with its context. Its antigen remains unknown. Healthy Caucasian individuals from Russia aged roughly 6 to 95 served as donors. They isolated at least 6 million PBMCs from each sample. The CDR3 totals 16 residues. Trimming took 4 bases from V and 0 from J, leaving 16 bases between them. CDR1 and CDR2 from the germline V gene are MDHEN and SYDVKM. The sample belongs to a study of blood T cells in healthy people across ages. Primers used in a second PCR of roughly 6 to 11 cycles were a sample-barcoded 5' primer and a J-beta primer mix. TCRdb independently ran MiXCR on the 5' RACE reads; one entry per CDR3 protein. This sample has about 1.4 million distinct CDR3 sequences, with roughly 59% found just once. Study results and caveats: The authors considered diversity estimates from one million T cells to be underestimates. The fall in TCR beta diversity per million T cells was roughly linear with age.

What was sequenced was blood. This rearrangement joins TRBV28 to TRBJ2-7; D is tentatively TRBD1 or TRBD2 (5 bases each). This TCR came from a young man in good health. DNA of the CDR3: TGTGCCAGCAGTTCAGCCGACAGAACTAGCTCCTACGAGCAGTACTTC. Its translation: CASSSADRTSSYEQYF.